This T cell receptor (beta chain) was identified in a study of PD-1 blockade in classical Hodgkin lymphoma. Whole-study context: Patients had nivolumab dosed at 3 mg/kg, delivered intravenously every 2 weeks.

V was pared by 5 bases and J by 8 bases, with 4 bases of the junction left unmatched. The germline V gene encodes CDR1 MRHNA and CDR2 SNTAGT. CDR3 length: 14 residues. With no exception, relapse followed autologous stem cell transplantation in all patients, and brentuximab vedotin exposure varied. Sequencing used immunoSEQ multiplex PCR; TCRdb keeps in-frame clones, though not all of them. The table has roughly 42,000 clones, 76% seen once. The sample holds a few counts of this clone. The sequenced sample was peripheral blood mononuclear cells (PBMCs), obtained at baseline. The sequence was collected from a human donor with classical Hodgkin lymphoma. This sequence joins TRBV6-4 and TRBJ2-1, with 12 bases that match TRBD2. The CDR3 nucleotides are TGTGCCAGCAGTCTAGCGGGAGGGGGCGATGAGCAGTTCTTC. This codes for CASSLAGGGDEQFF.